These T cell receptor beta chains were read from a single sample in a study of blood T cells in healthy people across ages. TCRdb fed the 5' RACE reads into MiXCR, producing one record per CDR3 protein. This table holds over 1,500,000 distinct CDR3 sequences, 30% to 40% found once. Sequencing was done on a sample of blood. The receptors derive from a human donor in good health. Both conserved end residues are part of each CDR3. The D gene is left open where the match is weak. Some rows have no size entry. The others give once, few or many, or a class for an expanded clone.

clone_size | j_call | d_call | v_call | cdr3_nt | cdr3_aa
many | TRBJ2-7 | TRBD1 | TRBV7-2 | TGTGCCAGCAGCTCCGCCGGGACAGGATCCTACGAGCAGTACTTC | CASSSAGTGSYEQYF
NA | TRBJ1-2 | NA | TRBV6-5 | TGTGCCAGCAGTTACTACCGGGCCGGGGATGGCTATGGCTACACCTTC | CASSYYRAGDGYGYTF
NA | TRBJ1-2 | TRBD1 | TRBV29-1 | TGCAGCGTTGGGGGACAGGGGGCTAACTATGGCTACACCTTC | CSVGGQGANYGYTF
few | TRBJ2-3 | NA | TRBV3-1 | TGTGCCAGCAGCCAAGTAGAACAGCCTGGATGGGATACGCAGTATTTT | CASSQVEQPGWDTQYF
once | TRBJ1-2 | NA | TRBV6-2/TRBV6-3 | TGTGCCAGCAGTTACCCGAACTATGGCTACACCTTC | CASSYPNYGYTF
NA | TRBJ2-5 | NA | TRBV5-1 | TGCGCCAGCAGCTGGGAGCCGGGGCCGGAGACCCAGTACTTC | CASSWEPGPETQYF
few | TRBJ1-2 | NA | TRBV7-2 | TGTGCCAGCAGCCGTGAGGCTAACTATGGCTACACCTTC | CASSREANYGYTF
few | TRBJ1-1 | NA | TRBV20-1 | TGCAGTGCTAGAGAGGGGAGCCACATGAACACTGAAGCTTTCTTT | CSAREGSHMNTEAFF
NA | TRBJ1-1 | NA | TRBV11-2 | TGTGCCAGCAGCTTTAACGGTGGGGCCACTGAAGCTTTCTTT | CASSFNGGATEAFF
NA | TRBJ2-3 | NA | TRBV28 | TGTGCCAGCAGTTCGGCGGGGTTGGGTGATACGCAGTATTTT | CASSSAGLGDTQYF
NA | TRBJ1-2 | NA | TRBV5-6 | TGTGCCAGCAGCCCCGGACAGCTCAGGAACTATGGCTACACCTTC | CASSPGQLRNYGYTF
NA | TRBJ2-1 | NA | TRBV18 | TGTGCCAGCTCACCCCAGGGCGGGGAAGCGAGTGAGCAGTTCTTC | CASSPQGGEASEQFF
NA | TRBJ1-1 | NA | TRBV28 | TGTGCCAGCAGTTCCCCGAAGGAGTCTGGCACTGAAGCTTTCTTT | CASSSPKESGTEAFF
NA | TRBJ1-1 | TRBD1 | TRBV15 | TGTGCCACCAGCAGAGGCGCCGGGACAGGCGGGACTGAAGCTTTCTTT | CATSRGAGTGGTEAFF
few | TRBJ1-2 | NA | TRBV20-1 | TGCAGTGCTAGAGTTCGATTAACCGTGGGTGGCTACACCTTC | CSARVRLTVGGYTF
NA | TRBJ2-1 | TRBD2 | TRBV12-3/TRBV12-4 | TGTGCCAGCAGTCCCGGACTAGGGTACGGCGGTGAGCAGTTCTTC | CASSPGLGYGGEQFF
NA | TRBJ2-5 | NA | TRBV11-2 | TGTGCCAGCAGCTTAGATCGGGCAGGGCCCCAGTACTTC | CASSLDRAGPQYF
NA | TRBJ1-5 | NA | TRBV20-1 | TGCAGTGCTACTGGCGAGGGCAATCAGCCCCAGCATTTT | CSATGEGNQPQHF